This TCR beta chain is from a study of T cells after yellow fever vaccination. The CDR3 spans 13 residues. Looked up from germline, CDR1 is SGHAT and CDR2 is FQNNGV. V shed 3 bases and J 8 bases; nucleotides not matched to a gene: 3. TCRdb itself ran the 5' RACE reads through MiXCR, one entry per CDR3 protein. The sample yields under 700,000 distinct CDR3 sequences, about a sixth seen once. This clonotype came up a few times. This specimen was PBMCs, taken less than 6 days after the first yellow fever vaccination. This TCR came from a man aged 18 to 29 who received the YFV17D yellow fever vaccine. This chain connects TRBV11-2 to TRBJ2-1; 8 positions match TRBD2. As DNA, the CDR3 is TGTGCCAGCAGCTTTAGCGGGGCTTATGAGCAGTTCTTC. Its translation is CASSFSGAYEQFF. Complete variable domain (other parts from reference TRBV11-2 and TRBJ2-1): EAGVAQSPRYKIIEKRQSVAFWCNPISGHATLYWYQQILGQGPKLLIQFQNNGVVDDSQLPKDRFSAERLKGVDSTLKIQPAKLEDSAVYLCASSFSGAYEQFFGPGTRLTVL.